This TCR beta chain was captured in a study of control samples from healthy donors and cancer patients. The data were produced by immunoSEQ multiplex PCR, yet TCRdb's version contains in-frame clones alone and is incomplete. Of 100,000 to 120,000 clones detected, roughly 90% appear once; the ten largest clones hold around 4%. CDR3 length: 16 amino acids. V shed 4 bases, J shed 2 bases, and the junction held 5 bases outside the gene matches. Germline CDR1 and CDR2: SGHVS and FNYEAQ. The sample comprised PBMCs. The chain joins TRBV7-6 to TRBJ2-3, with 11 positions matching TRBD1. The clonotype comes from a woman aged 55-69 years with lung cancer. This CDR3 reads CASSSGQGAITDTQYF. The CDR3 DNA reads as TGTGCCAGCAGCTCCGGACAGGGGGCGATCACAGATACGCAGTATTTT.